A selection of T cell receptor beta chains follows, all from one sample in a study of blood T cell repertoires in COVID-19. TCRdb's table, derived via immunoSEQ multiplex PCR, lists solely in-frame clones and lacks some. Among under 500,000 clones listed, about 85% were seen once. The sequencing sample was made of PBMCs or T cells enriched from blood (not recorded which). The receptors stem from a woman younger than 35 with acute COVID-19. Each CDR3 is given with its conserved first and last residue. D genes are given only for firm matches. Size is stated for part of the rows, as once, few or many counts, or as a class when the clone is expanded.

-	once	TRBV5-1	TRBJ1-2	TGCGCCAGCAGCTTGGGGCTTTCGGGTCTAGTAGATGGCTACACCTTC	CASSLGLSGLVDGYTF
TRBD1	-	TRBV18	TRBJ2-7	TGTGCCAGCTCCTTGGACAGGGTCTCCTACGAGCAGTACTTC	CASSLDRVSYEQYF
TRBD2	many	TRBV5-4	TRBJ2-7	TGTGCCAGCAGCTTGGGTAGGACTAGTAACCCCGAGCAGTACTTC	CASSLGRTSNPEQYF
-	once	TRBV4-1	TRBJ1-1	TGCGCCAGCACCCCAATGAGGGGGGGATTTAGGGCTGAAGCTTTCTTT	CASTPMRGGFRAEAFF
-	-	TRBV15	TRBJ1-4	TGTGCCACCAGCAGAGATTCCGCCGCAGTTTTC	CATSRDSAAVF
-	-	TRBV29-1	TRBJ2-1	TGCAGCGCAAACTCAGAGCAGTTCTTC	CSANSEQFF
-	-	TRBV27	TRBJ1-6	TGTGCCAGCAGTTTGGAGGACAGTAATTCACCCCTCCACTTT	CASSLEDSNSPLHF
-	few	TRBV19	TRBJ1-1	TGTGCCAGTAGTCCGGGGGTCGACACTGAAGCTTTCTTT	CASSPGVDTEAFF
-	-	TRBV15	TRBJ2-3	TGTGCCACCAGCAGAGAACAGTCCACAGATACGCAGTATTTT	CATSREQSTDTQYF
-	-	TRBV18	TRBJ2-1	TGTGCCAGCTCACCACTAGACTCTAACTACAATGAGCAGTTCTTC	CASSPLDSNYNEQFF
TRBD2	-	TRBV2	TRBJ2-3	TGTGCCAGCAGTGCCGGGACTACCAGTTGGGGCACAGATACGCAGTATTTT	CASSAGTTSWGTDTQYF
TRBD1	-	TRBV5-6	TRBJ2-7	TGTGCCAGCAGCTCCGGGACAGGGGGCACGGAGGACGAGCAGTACTTC	CASSSGTGGTEDEQYF
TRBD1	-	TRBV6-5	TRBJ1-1	TGTGCCAGCAGCCGTACAGGGGTGGACACTGAAGCTTTCTTT	CASSRTGVDTEAFF
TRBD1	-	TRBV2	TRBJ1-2	TGTGCCAGCCTGGCCGGGACAGGGTTTGCTGGCTACACCTTC	CASLAGTGFAGYTF
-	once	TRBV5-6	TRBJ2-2	TGTGCCAGCAGCTTGGGTTCGGGGGAGCTGTTTTTT	CASSLGSGELFF
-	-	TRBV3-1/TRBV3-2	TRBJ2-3	TGTGCCAGCAGCCAAGATGGAGGGGCGGGTAGCACAGATACGCAGTATTTT	CASSQDGGAGSTDTQYF
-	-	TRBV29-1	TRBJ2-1	TGCAGCGTTGGAGTCCGGGCCTACAATGAGCAGTTCTTC	CSVGVRAYNEQFF
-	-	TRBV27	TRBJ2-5	TGTGCCAGCAGTACCCAGGAAGGCAGGCCGGAGACCCAGTACTTC	CASSTQEGRPETQYF
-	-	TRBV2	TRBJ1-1	TGTGCCAGCAGGGGGGGGCGGACGGATACTGAAGCTTTCTTT	CASRGGRTDTEAFF
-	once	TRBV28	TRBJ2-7	TGTGCCAGCAGTTTAAGCTCTAGTTGGACTGGCGACTACGAGCAGTACTTC	CASSLSSSWTGDYEQYF
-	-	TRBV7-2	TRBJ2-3	TGTGCCAGCACCCTAAACAGGGTTCGGCAGTATTTT	CASTLNRVRQYF
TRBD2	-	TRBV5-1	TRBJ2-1	TGCGCCACCAGACTAGCGGGGGCCAGCTCCTACAATGAGCAGTTCTTC	CATRLAGASSYNEQFF
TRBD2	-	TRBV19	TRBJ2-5	TGTGCCAGTAGTCCACGACTAGCGGGAACGGAGACCCAGTACTTC	CASSPRLAGTETQYF
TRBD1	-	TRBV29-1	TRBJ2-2	TGCAGCGTTGAGGACAGGGAATACGGGAACACCGGGGAGCTGTTTTTT	CSVEDREYGNTGELFF
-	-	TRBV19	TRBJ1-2	TGTGCCAGTAGTCCCACAGGGCCTGGGTATGGCTACACCTTC	CASSPTGPGYGYTF
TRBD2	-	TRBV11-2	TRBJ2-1	TGTGCCAGCAGGCAAAAGGGACTAGCGGGGGGGCCTAGGTACAATGAGCAGTTCTTC	CASRQKGLAGGPRYNEQFF
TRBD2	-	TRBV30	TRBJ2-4	TGTGCCTGGACCCCTGGGGAGGGCTCCAAAAACATTCAGTACTTC	CAWTPGEGSKNIQYF
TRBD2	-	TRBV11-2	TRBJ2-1	TGTGCCAGCAGCCGACTAGCGGGGTACAATGAGCAGTTCTTC	CASSRLAGYNEQFF
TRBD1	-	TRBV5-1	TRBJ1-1	TGCGCCAGCAGCCCGGGACAGGGCAACATGAACACTGAAGCTTTCTTT	CASSPGQGNMNTEAFF